These T cell receptor beta chains were read from a single sample in a study of control samples from healthy donors and cancer patients. The assay was immunoSEQ multiplex PCR, and TCRdb's table has in-frame clones only and misses some. Here the sample spans about 40,000 clones, 80% to 95% being singletons. The sample was blood. The receptors come from a woman aged 45-65 years in good health. Each CDR3 is given with its conserved first and last residue. D genes are given only for firm matches. For some rows the clone size is stated as once, few or many, or as a class when expanded; others skip it.

v_call: TRBV21-1
j_call: TRBJ2-6
d_call: -
clone_size: -
cdr3_nt: TGTGCCAGCAGCAAAGAAGAGGTGGGGATCTCTGGGGCCAACGTCCTGACTTTC
cdr3_aa: CASSKEEVGISGANVLTF

v_call: TRBV4-3
j_call: TRBJ2-3
d_call: -
clone_size: -
cdr3_nt: TGCGCCAGCAGCCAAGATTTTCTGGGAAGCACAGATACGCAGTATTTT
cdr3_aa: CASSQDFLGSTDTQYF

v_call: TRBV6-5
j_call: TRBJ1-3
d_call: -
clone_size: -
cdr3_nt: TGTGCCAGCAGTTACTGGGCCTGGGAGACTGGAAACACCATATATTTT
cdr3_aa: CASSYWAWETGNTIYF

v_call: TRBV28
j_call: TRBJ2-1
d_call: TRBD2
clone_size: -
cdr3_nt: TGTGCCAGTATTGCCGGAAAGCGGGGGTACTCCCTCTACAATGAGCAGTTCTTC
cdr3_aa: CASIAGKRGYSLYNEQFF

v_call: TRBV28
j_call: TRBJ1-2
d_call: -
clone_size: few
cdr3_nt: TGTGCCAGCAGTTTTAAGGGCTATGGCTACACCTTC
cdr3_aa: CASSFKGYGYTF

v_call: TRBV3-1/TRBV3-2
j_call: TRBJ1-1
d_call: TRBD1
clone_size: -
cdr3_nt: TGTGCCAGCAGCCAAGGTTTGGGACAGGGCGCCTTCATGAACACTGAAGCTTTCTTT
cdr3_aa: CASSQGLGQGAFMNTEAFF

v_call: TRBV7-9
j_call: TRBJ2-3
d_call: -
clone_size: -
cdr3_nt: TGTGCCAGCAGCTCCCGGGTTTCAGCCTCCGGCACAGATACGCAGTATTTT
cdr3_aa: CASSSRVSASGTDTQYF

v_call: TRBV20-1
j_call: TRBJ1-2
d_call: -
clone_size: -
cdr3_nt: TGCAGTGCTAGTTTTGCCCGCGGGTCTAATCTCGGAGGCTACACCTTC
cdr3_aa: CSASFARGSNLGGYTF

v_call: TRBV19
j_call: TRBJ1-1
d_call: TRBD1
clone_size: once
cdr3_nt: TGTGCCACTTGGGACAGGGGGGGAACGAACACTGAAGCTTTCTTT
cdr3_aa: CATWDRGGTNTEAFF

v_call: TRBV2
j_call: TRBJ2-5
d_call: -
clone_size: -
cdr3_nt: TGTGCCAGCAGTCCAATGACGGAAGGGTACTTC
cdr3_aa: CASSPMTEGYF

v_call: TRBV7-9
j_call: TRBJ2-7
d_call: -
clone_size: -
cdr3_nt: TGTGCCAGCAGCCCTCGGGGGAGCAGCTCCTACGAGCAGTACTTC
cdr3_aa: CASSPRGSSSYEQYF

v_call: TRBV6-5
j_call: TRBJ1-6
d_call: -
clone_size: -
cdr3_nt: TGTGCCAGCAGACAAGGGGCAGGGGTCTACTTT
cdr3_aa: CASRQGAGVYF

v_call: TRBV28
j_call: TRBJ2-7
d_call: -
clone_size: -
cdr3_nt: TGTGCCAGCACCATCTCCGAGCAGTACTTC
cdr3_aa: CASTISEQYF

v_call: TRBV7-8
j_call: TRBJ1-1
d_call: -
clone_size: medium-sized
cdr3_nt: TGTGCCAGCAGCTTAGGGACAAGCATGAACACTGAAGCTTTCTTT
cdr3_aa: CASSLGTSMNTEAFF

v_call: TRBV11-2
j_call: TRBJ1-4
d_call: -
clone_size: few
cdr3_nt: TGTGCCAGCAGCTTAGACCCGGGGACCTTTGAAAAACTGTTTTTT
cdr3_aa: CASSLDPGTFEKLFF

v_call: TRBV12-3/TRBV12-4
j_call: TRBJ2-7
d_call: TRBD1
clone_size: few
cdr3_nt: TGTGCCAGCAGCCTACAGGGGTACGAGCAGTACTTC
cdr3_aa: CASSLQGYEQYF

v_call: TRBV5-1
j_call: TRBJ2-3
d_call: TRBD1
clone_size: -
cdr3_nt: TGCGCCAGCAGCTTAGTCTTTGGGACAGGGGGCTATGCAGGTCCAGATACGCAGTATTTT
cdr3_aa: CASSLVFGTGGYAGPDTQYF

v_call: TRBV27
j_call: TRBJ1-1
d_call: TRBD1
clone_size: -
cdr3_nt: TGTGCCAGCAGGAAACAGGACAGGTCGGCTCCCTTTATGAACACTGAAGCTTTCTTT
cdr3_aa: CASRKQDRSAPFMNTEAFF

v_call: TRBV5-4
j_call: TRBJ1-1
d_call: -
clone_size: -
cdr3_nt: TGTGCCAGCAGCTCCCCGACCCTAAACGGAGCTTTCTTT
cdr3_aa: CASSSPTLNGAFF

v_call: TRBV28
j_call: TRBJ2-5
d_call: TRBD1
clone_size: once
cdr3_nt: TGTGCCAGCAGTTTAATTTTAGGGGGCCCTCAGTACTTC
cdr3_aa: CASSLILGGPQYF

v_call: TRBV2
j_call: TRBJ2-1
d_call: -
clone_size: once
cdr3_nt: TGTGCCAGCAGTCCCCCCACGCTAAGTGCCTACAATGAGCAGTTCTTC
cdr3_aa: CASSPPTLSAYNEQFF

v_call: TRBV15
j_call: TRBJ2-6
d_call: -
clone_size: -
cdr3_nt: TGTGCCACCAGCAGAGACCTCTCTGGGGCCAACGTCCTGACTTTC
cdr3_aa: CATSRDLSGANVLTF

v_call: TRBV5-1
j_call: TRBJ2-2
d_call: TRBD2
clone_size: -
cdr3_nt: TGCGCCAGCAGCCCCTTTAGCGGGGGGGCCACCGGGGAGCTGTTTTTT
cdr3_aa: CASSPFSGGATGELFF

v_call: TRBV27
j_call: TRBJ1-1
d_call: TRBD1
clone_size: -
cdr3_nt: TGTGCCACCGTTATTGCGACAGGGATGAACACTGAAGCTTTCTTT
cdr3_aa: CATVIATGMNTEAFF

v_call: TRBV6-6
j_call: TRBJ1-4
d_call: -
clone_size: -
cdr3_nt: TGTGCCAGCAGCCGGGACTCCGAAGGGAAACTGTTTTTT
cdr3_aa: CASSRDSEGKLFF

v_call: TRBV28
j_call: TRBJ1-5
d_call: TRBD1
clone_size: -
cdr3_nt: TGTGCCAGCAGGAACCGGGACAGGGTCCTTCAGCCCCAGCATTTT
cdr3_aa: CASRNRDRVLQPQHF

v_call: TRBV30
j_call: TRBJ1-5
d_call: -
clone_size: -
cdr3_nt: TGTGCCTGGAGTATGGGCCAGCCCCAGCATTTT
cdr3_aa: CAWSMGQPQHF

v_call: TRBV11-3
j_call: TRBJ2-1
d_call: TRBD2
clone_size: -
cdr3_nt: TGTGCCAGCAGCAAGACTCTAGCGGGGGCCCAGCAGTTCTTC
cdr3_aa: CASSKTLAGAQQFF

v_call: TRBV18
j_call: TRBJ1-1
d_call: TRBD1
clone_size: -
cdr3_nt: TGTGCCAGCTCCCTGACAGGGTCTGAAGCTTTCTTT
cdr3_aa: CASSLTGSEAFF

v_call: TRBV7-2
j_call: TRBJ2-1
d_call: TRBD2
clone_size: -
cdr3_nt: TGTGCCAGCAGCTTAGCCCTAGGACTAGCGGGGGCCTACAATGAGCAGTTCTTC
cdr3_aa: CASSLALGLAGAYNEQFF

v_call: TRBV14
j_call: TRBJ2-3
d_call: TRBD2
clone_size: once
cdr3_nt: TGTGCCAGCAGCCATCGGACTAGCGGGGGAGATACGCAGTATTTT
cdr3_aa: CASSHRTSGGDTQYF

v_call: TRBV24-1
j_call: TRBJ1-2
d_call: -
clone_size: few
cdr3_nt: TGTGCCACCAGTGATCCTAACTATGGCTACACCTTC
cdr3_aa: CATSDPNYGYTF

v_call: TRBV15
j_call: TRBJ1-1
d_call: TRBD1
clone_size: -
cdr3_nt: TGTGCCACCAGCAGAGCAACCGGGACAGGGAGGACTGAAGCTTTCTTT
cdr3_aa: CATSRATGTGRTEAFF

v_call: TRBV29-1
j_call: TRBJ2-1
d_call: -
clone_size: once
cdr3_nt: TGCAGCGTTGATAGTCGGACAGCAGACAATGAGCAGTTCTTC
cdr3_aa: CSVDSRTADNEQFF

v_call: TRBV6-2/TRBV6-3
j_call: TRBJ1-2
d_call: -
clone_size: -
cdr3_nt: TGTGCCAGCAGTTACGAGCGGGGGGCGAGGTATGGCTACACCTTC
cdr3_aa: CASSYERGARYGYTF

v_call: TRBV9
j_call: TRBJ2-3
d_call: -
clone_size: -
cdr3_nt: TGTGCCAGCAGCGTAGGTACACCTCCCTCCACAGATACGCAGTATTTT
cdr3_aa: CASSVGTPPSTDTQYF

v_call: TRBV3-1/TRBV3-2
j_call: TRBJ1-5
d_call: TRBD1
clone_size: -
cdr3_nt: TGTGCCAGCAGCGCGACAGGGGTTCAGAGTCAGCCCCAGCATTTT
cdr3_aa: CASSATGVQSQPQHF

v_call: TRBV6-5
j_call: TRBJ1-5
d_call: TRBD1
clone_size: -
cdr3_nt: TGTGCCAGCAGCAGACAGGGAGATCAGCCCCAGCATTTT
cdr3_aa: CASSRQGDQPQHF

v_call: TRBV30
j_call: TRBJ1-1
d_call: -
clone_size: -
cdr3_nt: TGTGCCTGGAGCCAAAGGACAGCCACTGAAGCTTTCTTT
cdr3_aa: CAWSQRTATEAFF

v_call: TRBV5-1
j_call: TRBJ1-6
d_call: -
clone_size: -
cdr3_nt: TGCGCCAGCAGCCTCCGACAGCAGGGCGCCTATAATTCACCCCTCCACTTT
cdr3_aa: CASSLRQQGAYNSPLHF

v_call: TRBV2
j_call: TRBJ1-6
d_call: -
clone_size: -
cdr3_nt: TGTGCCAGCATACAGAATAATTCACCCCTCCACTTT
cdr3_aa: CASIQNNSPLHF

v_call: TRBV28
j_call: TRBJ1-6
d_call: -
clone_size: -
cdr3_nt: TGTGCCAGCAGTTTACAGTATAATTCACCCCTCCACTTT
cdr3_aa: CASSLQYNSPLHF

v_call: TRBV6-2/TRBV6-3
j_call: TRBJ1-1
d_call: -
clone_size: -
cdr3_nt: TGTGCCAGCAGTTACCAATGGGGTTCACGCGATACTGAAGCTTTCTTT
cdr3_aa: CASSYQWGSRDTEAFF

v_call: TRBV1
j_call: TRBJ1-1
d_call: -
clone_size: -
cdr3_nt: TGCACCAGCAGCCAAGATCCCCAAACGACAGGGCGGAACACTGAAGCTTTCTTT
cdr3_aa: CTSSQDPQTTGRNTEAFF

v_call: TRBV18
j_call: TRBJ2-7
d_call: -
clone_size: -
cdr3_nt: TGTGCCAGCTCGCCGCGGGGAACAGCCAGTTCCTACGAGCAGTACTTC
cdr3_aa: CASSPRGTASSYEQYF

v_call: TRBV7-2
j_call: TRBJ1-1
d_call: -
clone_size: once
cdr3_nt: TGTGCCAGCAGCCGGCGCGGGGGATTGGCCACTGAAGCTTTCTTT
cdr3_aa: CASSRRGGLATEAFF

v_call: TRBV18
j_call: TRBJ1-6
d_call: -
clone_size: -
cdr3_nt: TGTGCCAGCTCACTCGATGACAGACGTAATTCACCCCTCCACTTT
cdr3_aa: CASSLDDRRNSPLHF

v_call: TRBV10-3
j_call: TRBJ1-2
d_call: TRBD1
clone_size: -
cdr3_nt: TGTGCCATCAGACCTCCGGGACAGCCAAACTATGGCTACACCTTC
cdr3_aa: CAIRPPGQPNYGYTF

v_call: TRBV1
j_call: TRBJ2-3
d_call: -
clone_size: -
cdr3_nt: TGCACCACCACCCCCGGGGAAGCTAGCACAGATACGCAGTATTTT
cdr3_aa: CTTTPGEASTDTQYF

v_call: TRBV2
j_call: TRBJ2-1
d_call: -
clone_size: -
cdr3_nt: TGTGCCAGCAGGCAGGGCTCGGGTGAGCAGTTCTTC
cdr3_aa: CASRQGSGEQFF

v_call: TRBV5-8
j_call: TRBJ2-7
d_call: TRBD2
clone_size: -
cdr3_nt: TGTGCCAGCAGCTTGGGCAATCTAGCGGGGAAGTACTACGAGCAGTACTTC
cdr3_aa: CASSLGNLAGKYYEQYF

v_call: TRBV9
j_call: TRBJ1-1
d_call: -
clone_size: -
cdr3_nt: TGTGCCAGCAGCGTAGAGGGGGGCCCGAACACTGAAGCTTTCTTT
cdr3_aa: CASSVEGGPNTEAFF

v_call: TRBV7-9
j_call: TRBJ1-6
d_call: TRBD1
clone_size: -
cdr3_nt: TGTGCCAGCAGCTCAACGGACAGGTCCGGTACCTCACCCCTCCACTTT
cdr3_aa: CASSSTDRSGTSPLHF

v_call: TRBV6-4
j_call: TRBJ1-5
d_call: TRBD1
clone_size: once
cdr3_nt: TGTGCCAGCAGCCTTGGACAGGACCAGCCCCAGCATTTT
cdr3_aa: CASSLGQDQPQHF

v_call: TRBV5-1
j_call: TRBJ1-6
d_call: TRBD1
clone_size: -
cdr3_nt: TGCGCCAGCAGCCCTCAAGGGACAGGCCTATCACCCCTCCACTTT
cdr3_aa: CASSPQGTGLSPLHF